This TCR beta chain was sequenced in a study of blood T cell repertoires in COVID-19. For the study at large: Donors in the United States, Italy and Spain gave samples during acute or convalescent COVID-19. PBMCs, B-cell-depleted T cells, or T cells were the source of the cDNA or gDNA that made up the material.

In the source study's methods: Amplification from reference gene primers served as the basis for estimated nucleated cell counts. Some clones are missing from TCRdb's copy, which holds only in-frame ones; the method was immunoSEQ multiplex PCR. The V and J calls and clone size come from that table; D and trimming were worked out from the DNA. This sample has roughly 60,000 clones, with 82% found just once. In germline, CDR1 is SGHAT, CDR2 FQDESV (reference sequence). The CDR3 runs to 13 residues. Trimming took off 3 bases at V and 3 bases at J, with 8 bases between the two ends. This clone was recorded only once.

The material sequenced was peripheral blood. V gene TRBV11-1 combines with J gene TRBJ1-2, with D uncertain. The receptor was isolated from a man aged 60 to 69 with acute or convalescent COVID-19. This chain's CDR3 is CASSFNADYGYTF. The CDR3 bases are TGTGCCAGCAGCTTTAATGCGGACTATGGCTACACCTTC.